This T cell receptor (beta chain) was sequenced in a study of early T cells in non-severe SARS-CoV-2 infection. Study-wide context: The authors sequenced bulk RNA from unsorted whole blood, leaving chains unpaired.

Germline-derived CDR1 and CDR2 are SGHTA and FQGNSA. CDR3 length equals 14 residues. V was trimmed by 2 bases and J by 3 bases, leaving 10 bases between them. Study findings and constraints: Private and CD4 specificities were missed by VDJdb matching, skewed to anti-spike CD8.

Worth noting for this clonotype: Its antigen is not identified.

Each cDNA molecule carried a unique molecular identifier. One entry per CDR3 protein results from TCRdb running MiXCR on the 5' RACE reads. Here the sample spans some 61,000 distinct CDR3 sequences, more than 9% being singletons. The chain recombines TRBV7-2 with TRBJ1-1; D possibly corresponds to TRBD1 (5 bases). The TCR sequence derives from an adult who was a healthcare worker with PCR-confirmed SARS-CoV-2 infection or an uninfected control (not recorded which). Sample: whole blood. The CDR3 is CASSLLVRDTEAFF. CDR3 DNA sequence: TGTGCCAGCAGCTTACTCGTCAGGGACACTGAAGCTTTCTTT.